What follows are 14 T cell receptor beta chains derived from one specimen sequenced in a study of blood T cell repertoires in COVID-19. Sequencing used immunoSEQ multiplex PCR; TCRdb keeps in-frame clones, though not all of them. Counted here are 100,000 to 130,000 clones, about 93% occurring once; the ten biggest clones make up 1% to 1.5%. Sample: peripheral blood. The receptor source for this set is a woman in her 30s with acute or convalescent COVID-19.

The chain employs TRBV28 and TRBJ2-1, with 7 bases matching TRBD2. Unmatched junction bases numbered 14, after V lost 6 bases and J lost 0 bases. The germline gives CDR1 MDHEN, CDR2 SYDVKM. CDR3 size: 18 residues. The CDR3 DNA is TGTGCCAGCAGGCCCTCGGGGGGAGGCGGGCGCTCCTACAATGAGCAGTTCTTC. It encodes CASRPSGGGGRSYNEQFF.

The CDR3 loop reads CASSFRQVEKLFF. The CDR3 DNA is TGTGCCAGCAGCTTCCGGCAGGTGGAAAAACTGTTTTTT. The chain couples TRBV7-9 to TRBJ1-4; D is unresolved. CDR3 length equals 13 residues. Per germline, CDR1 SEHNR and CDR2 FQNEAQ (reference sequence). V was shortened by 3 bases and J by 8 bases, with 10 bases between the two germline ends.

The chain combines TRBV6-2 or TRBV6-3 with TRBJ1-2, with a weak D call TRBD1 (6 bases). CDR1 is MNHEY and CDR2 is SVGEGT in the germline V gene. The V and J ends lost 5 bases and 5 bases respectively, with 9 bases between them. The CDR3 is 12 amino acids. CDR3 region: CASSQGQYGYTF. The CDR3 DNA is TGTGCCAGCAGTCAGGGACAATATGGCTACACCTTC.

The chain uses TRBV28 and TRBJ2-4; TRBD1 agrees at 7 bases. CDR3 length: 16 residues. Unmatched junction bases numbered 8, after V lost 6 bases and J lost 0 bases. Germline V gene lookup returns CDR1 MDHEN and CDR2 SYDVKM. CDR3 amino acids: CASRRTGQLAKNIQYF. The CDR3 region has the DNA TGTGCCAGCAGACGTACGGGACAGCTAGCCAAAAACATTCAGTACTTC.

J is TRBJ2-1 and V is TRBV7-8; 8 bases line up with TRBD2. CDR1 is SGHVS, CDR2 FQNEAQ, per germline. This CDR3 region has 17 residues. The trim removed 1 base at V and 5 bases at J, leaving 10 bases unmatched. CDR3 amino acids: CASSLERAAGVNNEQFF. DNA for the CDR3: TGTGCCAGCAGCTTAGAACGGGCAGCGGGGGTCAACAATGAGCAGTTCTTC.

The chain joins TRBV6-5 to TRBJ1-2; no definite D call. V shed 7 bases and J shed 0 bases, with 9 bases lying between them. Germline CDR1 MNHEY, CDR2 SVGAGI. This CDR3 is built from 13 residues. The CDR3 reads CASTTRANYGYTF. In DNA, the CDR3 is TGTGCCAGCACCACTCGAGCTAACTATGGCTACACCTTC.

The J gene is TRBJ1-1, the V gene TRBV18; 11 positions match TRBD1. The CDR3 has 15 amino acids. Germline loops: CDR1 KGHSH, CDR2 LQKENI. V trimming: 3 bases; J trimming: 4 bases; junction bases outside the gene matches: 4. The CDR3, as DNA: TGTGCCAGCTCACCGTCCGGGACAGGGGGCACTGAAGCTTTCTTT. It encodes CASSPSGTGGTEAFF.

The J gene is TRBJ2-1, the V gene TRBV9, with D possibly matching TRBD2 (5 bases). The V and J ends lost 0 bases and 2 bases respectively, with 9 bases between them. This CDR3 contains 15 residues. Germline V lookup: CDR1 SGDLS, CDR2 YYNGEE. CDR3 amino acids: CASSVVAQPYNEQFF. The CDR3 bases are TGTGCCAGCAGCGTAGTAGCGCAACCCTACAATGAGCAGTTCTTC.

The chain couples TRBV19 to TRBJ1-1, with a weak D call TRBD1 (5 bases). The V and J ends lost 10 bases and 3 bases respectively, with 18 bases between them. Germline V lookup: CDR1 LNHDA, CDR2 SQIVND (reference sequence). CDR3 length: 14 amino acids. The CDR3 coding sequence is TGTGCCACCAAGGACAATAGGGGTTACACTGAAGCTTTCTTT. Translated: CATKDNRGYTEAFF.

The rearrangement uses TRBV4-3 and TRBJ1-1; D gene ambiguous. Germline V gene lookup returns CDR1 LGHNA and CDR2 YSLEER. This CDR3 region has 15 residues. Deletions cut 0 bases from V and 1 base from J, with 9 bases between. Here the CDR3 DNA reads TGCGCCAGCAGCCAAGAACTCTCCGGGAACACTGAAGCTTTCTTT. It translates to CASSQELSGNTEAFF.

The CDR3 sequence: CASSPFARGPETQYF. CDR3 in DNA: TGTGCCAGCAGCCCGTTTGCCAGGGGGCCGGAGACCCAGTACTTC. The rearrangement links TRBV7-3 to TRBJ2-5, with TRBD1 matching over 8 bases. Germline V CDR1 and CDR2: SGHTA, FQGTGA. After removal of 5 bases from V and 5 bases from J, the junction contained 10 bases not matched to a gene. CDR3 length: 15 residues.

The CDR3 sequence: CASSPSERGGQPQHF. In DNA form, the CDR3 reads TGTGCCAGCTCACCTTCCGAGCGCGGGGGTCAGCCCCAGCATTTT. This chain connects TRBV18 to TRBJ1-5; D is possibly TRBD1 (5 bases). The germline V gene encodes CDR1 KGHSH and CDR2 LQKENI. This CDR3 is 15 amino acids long. The ends were cut back, 3 bases at V and 6 bases at J, with 15 bases in the middle.

J is TRBJ2-7 and V is TRBV2; 7 bases fit TRBD1. Germline V gene lookup returns CDR1 SNHLY and CDR2 FYNNEI. The CDR3 runs to 13 residues. The V segment lost 7 bases and the J segment 3 bases; nucleotides outside the gene matches: 6. In DNA form, the CDR3 reads TGTGCCAGCACACCGGGACAGAACTACGAGCAGTACTTC. Translating it yields CASTPGQNYEQYF.

The genes are TRBV5-1 and TRBJ2-3; D unresolved. Trimming stripped 7 bases from V and 2 bases from J, with 11 bases between. CDR3 length: 13 amino acids. Germline CDR1 SGHRS, CDR2 YFSETQ. The CDR3, as DNA: TGCGCCAGCGTGGCGGTGAACACAGATACGCAGTATTTT. The encoded protein is CASVAVNTDTQYF. Full variable domain (outside the CDR3, taken from reference TRBV5-1 and TRBJ2-3): KAGVTQTPRYLIKTRGQQVTLSCSPISGHRSVSWYQQTPGQGLQFLFEYFSETQRNKGNFPGRFSGRQFSNSRSEMNVSTLELGDSALYLCASVAVNTDTQYFGPGTRLTVL.